One and the same sample provided the 20 T cell receptor beta chains below, sequenced in a study of cytomegalovirus exposure and HLA in healthy donors. Data came from immunoSEQ multiplex PCR; TCRdb stores just in-frame clones and leaves some out. The table has approximately 200,000 clones, about 79% seen once; the top ten hold roughly 12%. Sample: PBMCs. The receptors stem from a woman aged 30 to 39 in good health and CMV-seropositive.

This chain uses TRBV6-5 with TRBJ2-7, with D possibly being TRBD2 (7 bases). V lost 2 bases and J 6 bases, leaving 14 bases between the germline ends. The CDR3 length is 14 residues. Per germline, CDR1 MNHEY and CDR2 SVGAGI. The CDR3 sequence: CASSYGQGRGEQYF. The CDR3 DNA is TGTGCCAGCAGTTACGGGCAGGGGAGGGGCGAGCAGTACTTC.

The chain uses TRBV18 and TRBJ1-2; 7 nucleotides match TRBD1. Germline CDR1 reads KGHSH; CDR2 reads LQKENI. The CDR3 runs 16 residues. Unmatched junction bases numbered 8, after V lost 4 bases and J lost 0 bases. CDR3 in amino acids: CASSLSQGVTNYGYTF. CDR3 in DNA: TGTGCCAGCTCACTATCTCAGGGGGTTACTAACTATGGCTACACCTTC.

The chain employs TRBV28 and TRBJ1-5, with D unclear. The CDR3 is 12 residues long. Germline loops: CDR1 MDHEN, CDR2 SYDVKM. Between the trimmed V and J ends, which lost 5 bases and 6 bases, there was a span of 8 bases. The CDR3 sequence is CASSPLGQPQHF. Here the CDR3 DNA reads TGTGCCAGCAGTCCCCTAGGTCAGCCCCAGCATTTT.

V gene TRBV29-1 combines with J gene TRBJ1-3, with 9 positions matching TRBD1. CDR3 length: 14 amino acids. CDR1 and CDR2 from the germline V gene are SQVTM and ANQGSEA. V gave up 7 bases and J gave up 7 bases; unmatched junction bases: 11. CDR3 nucleotide sequence: TGCAGCGCACAACAGGGGGCAGGGGGTAACACCATATATTTT. This encodes CSAQQGAGGNTIYF.

On this clone: Compared with germline, one end of the junction differs, possibly owing to a read error. The CDR3 region has the DNA TGTGCTAGCAGCCTAACCTTACCGACAGGGGGTACGGAGACCCAGTACTTC. Translated, it gives CASSLTLPTGGTETQYF. The V and J genes are TRBV7-7 and TRBJ2-5; 9 nucleotides match TRBD1. Germline V gene data show CDR1 as SSHAT and CDR2 as FNYEAQ (reference sequence). The CDR3 runs to 17 residues. Drawing the rest from reference TRBV7-7 and TRBJ2-5, the complete variable domain is GAGVSQSPRYKVTKRGQDVTLRCDPISSHATLYWYQQALGQGPEFLTYFNYEAQPDKSGLPSDRFSAERPEGSISTLTIQRTEQRDSAMYRCASSLTLPTGGTETQYFGPGTRLLVL.

This clone has only one observation. The V call is TRBV28, the J call TRBJ2-7; TRBD1 is a possible D gene (6 bases). The ends were cut back, 6 bases at V and 0 bases at J, with 12 bases in the middle. Germline values: CDR1 MDHEN, CDR2 SYDVKM. The CDR3 covers 14 residues. The CDR3 loop is CASSLTGRSYEQYF. For the CDR3, the DNA is TGTGCCAGCAGCCTGACAGGCCGCTCCTACGAGCAGTACTTC.

The chain recombines TRBV19 with TRBJ1-5, with D possibly TRBD1 on 6 matching bases. The germline CDR1 and CDR2 sequences are LNHDA and SQIVND (reference sequence). This CDR3 contains 14 residues. Between the trimmed V and J ends, which lost 7 bases and 4 bases, there was a span of 14 bases. DNA for the CDR3: TGTGCCAGTAAACTCCAGGGGACAAATCAGCCCCAGCATTTT. Encoded protein: CASKLQGTNQPQHF.

The genes are TRBV21-1 and TRBJ2-7; the table's TRBD2 call for D was not verified on the DNA. TRBV21-1 is a pseudogene. The CDR3 has 15 amino acids. The CDR3 bases are TGTGCCAGCAGCCCTGGACTAGCGGGAGCCTACGAGCAGTACTTC. Amino acid sequence: CASSPGLAGAYEQYF.

This chain joins TRBV7-9 and TRBJ2-1; TRBD2 matches at 7 bases. The germline gives CDR1 SEHNR, CDR2 FQNEAQ (reference sequence). The junction had 9 bases not matched to a gene; V was cut back by 5 bases and J by 2 bases. The CDR3 consists of 16 residues. CDR3 DNA sequence: TGTGCCAGCAGCCCTTATCGACTAGCAACCTACAATGAGCAGTTCTTC. Its protein is CASSPYRLATYNEQFF.

The chain uses TRBV4-1 and TRBJ2-3; 7 bases map to TRBD2. The germline V gene encodes CDR1 MGHRA and CDR2 YSYEKL. This CDR3 comprises 16 residues. Trimming cost V 3 bases and J 5 bases; bases outside gene matches: 11. DNA of the CDR3: TGCGCCAGCAGCCAGGTTGGGCGGGAGCAAGGAGATACGCAGTATTTT. Translating gives CASSQVGREQGDTQYF.

The genes are TRBV7-9 and TRBJ1-1, with 7 bases fitting TRBD1. With V trimmed by 6 bases and J by 5 bases, 6 bases remained unmatched. This CDR3 contains 13 residues. Germline loops: CDR1 SEHNR, CDR2 FQNEAQ (reference sequence). As DNA, the CDR3 is TGTGCCAGCAGTAGTCCGGGACAGACTGAAGCTTTCTTT. Its protein is CASSSPGQTEAFF.

This clone was seen a few times. The chain combines TRBV28 with TRBJ1-5; D call uncertain. The CDR3 contains 14 residues. Germline V lookup: CDR1 MDHEN, CDR2 SYDVKM. The V end lost 3 bases, the J end lost 6 bases, and 12 bases lay between the germline ends. The CDR3 DNA is TGTGCCAGCAGTTTGGAGGACCTTGGTCAGCCCCAGCATTTT. Protein: CASSLEDLGQPQHF.

The chain carries TRBV4-2 and TRBJ1-2; no firm D call. Trimming cost V 0 bases and J 0 bases, with 11 bases left between them. The CDR3 length is 16 residues. CDR1 and CDR2 from the germline V gene are LGHNA and YNFKEQ. The CDR3 spells CASSQDVRAANYGYTF. CDR3 DNA: TGTGCCAGCAGCCAAGATGTGCGGGCAGCTAACTATGGCTACACCTTC.

The chain combines TRBV6-5 with TRBJ2-5, with D maybe TRBD2 (6 bases). The CDR3 contains 14 residues. V gave up 3 bases and J gave up 3 bases, with 11 bases separating them. Germline assignment: CDR1 MNHEY and CDR2 SVGAGI. The DNA for the CDR3 is TGTGCCAGCAGTTATTTCCGGGGGAAAGAGACCCAGTACTTC. Residues: CASSYFRGKETQYF.

The rearrangement links TRBV25-1 to TRBJ2-7; 7 bases are a match to TRBD2. This CDR3 region has 15 residues. The ends lost 7 bases at V and 1 base at J; junction bases unmatched: 10. Germline V lookup: CDR1 MGHDK, CDR2 SYGVNS. DNA of the CDR3: TGTGCCAGCAAAGGCGAGCGGGGATCTTCCTACGAGCAGTACTTC. Its protein is CASKGERGSSYEQYF.

V gene TRBV30 combines with J gene TRBJ1-2; tentatively, D is TRBD1 (5 bases). V was clipped by 1 base and J by 4 bases, with 16 bases between them. Germline values: CDR1 GTSNPN, CDR2 SVGIG (reference sequence). The CDR3 has 15 amino acids. The CDR3 region has the DNA TGTGCCTGGAGTGCCCCACAGGCCTCGCGCTATGGCTACACCTTC. As protein: CAWSAPQASRYGYTF.

The genes are TRBV6-1 and TRBJ1-4, with D perhaps matching TRBD1 (5 bases). This CDR3 has 16 residues. V lost 3 bases and J 8 bases, leaving 19 bases between the germline ends. Germline CDR1 and CDR2: MNHNS and SASEGT. The CDR3 loop is CASSDPPGGGGEKLFF. In DNA form, the CDR3 reads TGTGCCAGCAGTGATCCTCCGGGGGGAGGTGGGGAAAAACTGTTTTTT.

The J gene is TRBJ2-1, the V gene TRBV29-1; no definite D call. V was cut by 0 bases and J by 7 bases, with 19 bases left in between. Germline CDR1 and CDR2: SQVTM and ANQGSEA. The CDR3 runs to 16 residues. CDR3 loop: CSVEDLPRMLKNEQFF. CDR3 coding DNA: TGCAGCGTTGAAGATCTCCCTAGAATGTTAAAAAATGAGCAGTTCTTC.

The J gene is TRBJ2-7, the V gene TRBV11-2, with 12 bases that match TRBD1. The V segment lost 3 bases and the J segment 6 bases; nucleotides outside the gene matches: 12. Germline-derived CDR1 and CDR2 are SGHAT and FQNNGV. This CDR3 spans 17 amino acids. The CDR3 bases are TGTGCCAGCAGCTTGGGGTTTGGGGGACAGGGGGCTGGCGAGCAGTACTTC. Translation gives CASSLGFGGQGAGEQYF.

The V gene is TRBV15, the J gene TRBJ2-1, with 8 nucleotides matching TRBD2. Unmatched junction bases numbered 8, after V lost 2 bases and J lost 8 bases. This CDR3 is built from 15 residues. Germline loops: CDR1 LNHNV, CDR2 YYDKDF (reference sequence). The CDR3 spells CATSRTGTSVDEQFF. CDR3 DNA sequence: TGTGCCACCAGCAGAACCGGGACTAGTGTGGATGAGCAGTTCTTC.